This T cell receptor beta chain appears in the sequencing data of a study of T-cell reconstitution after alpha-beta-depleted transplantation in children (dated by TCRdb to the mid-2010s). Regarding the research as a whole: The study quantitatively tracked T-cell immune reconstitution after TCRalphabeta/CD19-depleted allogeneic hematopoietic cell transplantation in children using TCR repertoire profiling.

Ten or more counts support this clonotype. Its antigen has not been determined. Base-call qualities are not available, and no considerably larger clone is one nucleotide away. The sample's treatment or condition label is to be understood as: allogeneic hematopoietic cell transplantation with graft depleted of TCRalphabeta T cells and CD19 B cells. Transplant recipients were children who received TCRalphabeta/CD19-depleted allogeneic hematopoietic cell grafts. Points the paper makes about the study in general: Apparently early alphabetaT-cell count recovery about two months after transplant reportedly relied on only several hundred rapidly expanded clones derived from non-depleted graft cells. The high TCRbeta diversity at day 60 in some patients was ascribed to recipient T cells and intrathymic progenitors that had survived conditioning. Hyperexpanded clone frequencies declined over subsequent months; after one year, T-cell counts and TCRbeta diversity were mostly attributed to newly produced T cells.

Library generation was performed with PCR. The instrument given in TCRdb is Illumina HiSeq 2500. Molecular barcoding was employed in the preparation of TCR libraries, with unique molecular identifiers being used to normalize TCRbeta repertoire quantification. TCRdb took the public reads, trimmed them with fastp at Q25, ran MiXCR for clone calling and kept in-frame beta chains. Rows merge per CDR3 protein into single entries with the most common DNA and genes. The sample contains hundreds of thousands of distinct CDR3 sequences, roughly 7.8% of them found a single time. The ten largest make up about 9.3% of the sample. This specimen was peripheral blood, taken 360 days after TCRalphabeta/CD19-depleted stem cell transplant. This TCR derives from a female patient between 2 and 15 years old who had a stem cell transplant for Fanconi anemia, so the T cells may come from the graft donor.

At the DNA level, the sequence is TGTGCCATCAGTGATGGGACTAGGGGAGAGACCCAGTACTTC. It translates as CAISDGTRGETQYF. The sequence links TRBV10-3 to TRBJ2-5; 8 bases in between match TRBD2. At the junction V is shortened by 3 bases and J by 4 bases; bases outside the gene matches: 4. Taken from the germline V gene, the CDR1 and CDR2 loops are ENHRY and SYGVKD. The CDR3 numbers 14 residues from cysteine through phenylalanine. The sequence is cut down to CDR3 DNA, 42 bases in frame from base 1.